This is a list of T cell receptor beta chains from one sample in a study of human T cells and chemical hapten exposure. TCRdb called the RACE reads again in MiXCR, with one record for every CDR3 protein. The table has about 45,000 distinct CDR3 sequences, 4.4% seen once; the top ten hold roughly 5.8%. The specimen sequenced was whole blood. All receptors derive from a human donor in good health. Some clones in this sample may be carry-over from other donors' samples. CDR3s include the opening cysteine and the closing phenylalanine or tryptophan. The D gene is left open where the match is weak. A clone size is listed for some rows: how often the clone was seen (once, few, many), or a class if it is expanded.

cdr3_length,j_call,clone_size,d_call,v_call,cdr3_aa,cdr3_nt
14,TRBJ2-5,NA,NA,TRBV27,CASSEGPGLETQYF,TGTGCCAGCAGTGAGGGACCGGGACTAGAGACCCAGTACTTC
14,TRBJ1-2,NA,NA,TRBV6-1,CASSEAYEFYGYTF,TGTGCCAGCAGTGAAGCGTACGAATTCTATGGCTACACCTTC
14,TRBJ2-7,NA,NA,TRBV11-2,CASSKRQGGYEQYF,TGTGCCAGCAGCAAACGACAGGGAGGCTACGAGCAGTACTTC
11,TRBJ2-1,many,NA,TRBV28,CASGGANEQFF,TGTGCCAGCGGCGGGGCCAATGAGCAGTTCTTC
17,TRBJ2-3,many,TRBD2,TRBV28,CASSPRTSGSGIDTQYF,TGTGCCAGCAGTCCCCGGACTAGCGGGAGTGGGATAGATACGCAGTATTTT
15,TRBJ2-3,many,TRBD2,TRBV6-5,CASSVGGSGGDTQYF,TGTGCCAGCAGTGTCGGGGGGAGTGGAGGTGATACGCAGTATTTT
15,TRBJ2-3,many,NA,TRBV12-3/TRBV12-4,CASSPRQASTDTQYF,TGTGCCAGCAGTCCCCGCCAGGCCAGCACAGATACGCAGTATTTT
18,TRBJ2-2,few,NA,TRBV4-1,CASSQPFQVSSLPGELFF,TGCGCCAGCAGCCAACCCTTCCAAGTTTCCAGCTTGCCCGGGGAGCTGTTTTTT
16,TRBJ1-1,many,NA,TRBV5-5,CASSYWTHGMNTEAFF,TGTGCCAGCAGCTATTGGACACACGGAATGAACACTGAAGCTTTCTTT
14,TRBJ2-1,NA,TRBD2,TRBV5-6,CASSLRLAGELKLF,TGTGCCAGCAGCTTGAGACTAGCGGGAGAACTTAAGCTCTTC
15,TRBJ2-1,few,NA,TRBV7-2,CASSLWRLVRDEQFF,TGTGCCAGCAGCTTGTGGAGGTTAGTTCGTGATGAGCAGTTCTTC
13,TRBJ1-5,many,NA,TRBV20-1,CSARDPGGQPQHF,TGCAGTGCTAGAGATCCGGGAGGTCAGCCCCAGCATTTT
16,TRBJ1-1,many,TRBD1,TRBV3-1,CASSQAGEGASAEAFF,TGTGCCAGCAGCCAAGCCGGAGAGGGGGCTAGTGCTGAAGCTTTCTTT
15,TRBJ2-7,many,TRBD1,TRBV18,CASSPRQGSSYEQYF,TGTGCCAGCTCACCAAGACAGGGAAGCTCCTACGAGCAGTACTTC
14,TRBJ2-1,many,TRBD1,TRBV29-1,CSVFRDSPYNEQFF,TGCAGCGTCTTCCGGGACAGCCCGTACAATGAGCAGTTCTTC
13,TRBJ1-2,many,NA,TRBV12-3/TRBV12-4,CASSSTLNYGYTF,TGTGCCAGCAGTTCGACATTAAACTATGGCTACACCTTC
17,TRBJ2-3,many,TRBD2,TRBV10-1,CASSESYSGRSTDTQYF,TGCGCCAGCAGTGAGTCGTATAGCGGGAGAAGCACAGATACGCAGTATTTT
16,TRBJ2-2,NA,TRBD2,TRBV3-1,CASSQGTSGSTGELFF,TGTGCCAGCAGCCAGGGGACTAGCGGGAGCACCGGGGAGCTGTTTTTT
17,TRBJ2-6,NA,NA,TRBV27,CASSFAGTHSGANVLTF,TGTGCCAGCAGTTTCGCAGGGACTCACTCTGGGGCCAACGTCCTGACTTTC
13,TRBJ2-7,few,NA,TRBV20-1,CSSRRGQTYEQYF,TGCAGTTCCCGCCGCGGACAGACCTACGAGCAGTACTTC
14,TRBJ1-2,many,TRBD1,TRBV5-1,CASSSAGGDYGYTF,TGCGCCAGCAGCTCCGCAGGGGGAGACTATGGCTACACCTTC
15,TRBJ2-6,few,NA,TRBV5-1,CASSQIQGTFKVLTF,TGCGCCAGCAGCCAAATACAGGGAACATTTAAAGTCCTGACTTTC
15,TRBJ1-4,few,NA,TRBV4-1,CASSLQTATNEKLFF,TGCGCCAGCAGCCTGCAGACAGCAACTAATGAAAAACTGTTTTTT
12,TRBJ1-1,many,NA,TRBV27,CASRTLGTEAFF,TGTGCCAGCAGGACATTGGGCACTGAAGCTTTCTTT
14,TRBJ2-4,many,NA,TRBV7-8,CASSPMTTWGIQYF,TGTGCCAGCAGCCCCATGACTACATGGGGCATTCAGTACTTC
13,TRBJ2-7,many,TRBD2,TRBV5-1,CASSASGRNEQYF,TGCGCCAGCAGCGCAAGCGGGAGGAACGAGCAGTACTTC
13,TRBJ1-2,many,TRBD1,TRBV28,CASSLVLETGSLF,TGTGCCAGCAGTTTAGTTTTAGAGACAGGGAGCCTCTTC
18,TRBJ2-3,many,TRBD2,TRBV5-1,CASSLRTSGNQSTDTQYF,TGCGCCAGCAGCCTCCGGACTAGCGGCAATCAAAGCACAGATACGCAGTATTTT
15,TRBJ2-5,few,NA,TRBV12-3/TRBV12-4,CASSQKGTPQETQYF,TGTGCCAGCAGCCAAAAAGGGACTCCCCAAGAGACCCAGTACTTC
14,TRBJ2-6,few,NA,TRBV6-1,CASSEGAGANVLTF,TGTGCCAGCAGTGAGGGGGCTGGGGCCAACGTCCTGACTTTC
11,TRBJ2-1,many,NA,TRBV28,CASSPLSVQFF,TGTGCCAGCAGCCCTCTCTCCGTGCAGTTCTTC
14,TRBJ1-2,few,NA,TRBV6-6,CASCSIRANYGYTF,TGTGCCAGCTGCTCGATCAGGGCTAACTATGGCTACACCTTC
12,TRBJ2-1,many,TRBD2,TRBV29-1,CSVLLAGSSYFF,TGCAGCGTACTACTAGCGGGGAGCTCTTATTTCTTC
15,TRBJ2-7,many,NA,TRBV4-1,CASSQVARETYEQYF,TGCGCCAGCAGCCAAGTAGCCAGGGAGACCTACGAGCAGTACTTC
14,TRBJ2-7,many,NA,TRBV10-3,CAISESVLAYEQYF,TGTGCCATCAGTGAGTCGGTTTTAGCCTACGAGCAGTACTTC
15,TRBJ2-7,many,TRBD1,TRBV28,CASSTRRDSSYEQYF,TGCGCCAGCAGTACCCGACGGGACAGCTCCTACGAGCAGTACTTC
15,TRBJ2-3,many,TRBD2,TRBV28,CASSVRGEVTDTQYF,TGTGCCAGCAGTGTACGGGGGGAAGTCACAGATACGCAGTATTTT
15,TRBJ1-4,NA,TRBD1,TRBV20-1,CSAIIGTGRHEKLFF,TGCAGTGCTATCATCGGGACAGGGCGTCATGAAAAACTGTTTTTT
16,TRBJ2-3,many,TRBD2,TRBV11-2,CASSTGTSVSTDTQYF,TGTGCCAGCAGCACCGGGACTAGCGTAAGCACAGATACGCAGTATTTT
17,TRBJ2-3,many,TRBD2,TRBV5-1,CASSLEGTSGARGTQYF,TGCGCCAGCAGCTTGGAGGGGACTAGCGGGGCCCGGGGTACGCAGTATTTT